The source of this T cell receptor (beta chain) is a study of tumor-infiltrating lymphocytes in oesophageal squamous cell carcinoma. TCRdb redid the calling of the PCR reads with MiXCR, one entry per CDR3 protein. In the table there are about 21,000 distinct CDR3 sequences, more than 30% of which are singletons. The CDR3 is 15 amino acids. The germline CDR1 and CDR2 sequences are SGHRS and YFSETQ. The sample was esophageal tumor tissue. The chain has TRBV5-1 and TRBJ2-1; TRBD2 matches at 10 bases. TRBJ2-7 explains the end of the DNA better; the J call may be wrong. The clonotype comes from a male donor with esophageal squamous cell carcinoma. The CDR3: CASSEKASGSNEQYF. CDR3 bases: TGCGCCAGCAGCGAGAAGGCTAGCGGGAGCAACGAGCAGTACTTC.